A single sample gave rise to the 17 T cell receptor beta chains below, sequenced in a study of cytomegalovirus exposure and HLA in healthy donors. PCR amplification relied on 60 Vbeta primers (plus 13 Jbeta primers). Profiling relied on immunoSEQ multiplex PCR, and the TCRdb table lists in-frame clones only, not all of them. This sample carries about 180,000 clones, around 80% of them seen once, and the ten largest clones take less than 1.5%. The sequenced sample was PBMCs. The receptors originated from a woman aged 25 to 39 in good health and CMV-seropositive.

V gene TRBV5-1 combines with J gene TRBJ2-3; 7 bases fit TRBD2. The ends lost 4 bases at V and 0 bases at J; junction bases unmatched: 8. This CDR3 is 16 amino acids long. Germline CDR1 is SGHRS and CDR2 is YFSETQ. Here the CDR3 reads CASSPRLATSTDTQYF. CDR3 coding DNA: TGCGCCAGCAGCCCCAGACTAGCTACGAGCACAGATACGCAGTATTTT. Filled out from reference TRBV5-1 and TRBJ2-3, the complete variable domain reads KAGVTQTPRYLIKTRGQQVTLSCSPISGHRSVSWYQQTPGQGLQFLFEYFSETQRNKGNFPGRFSGRQFSNSRSEMNVSTLELGDSALYLCASSPRLATSTDTQYFGPGTRLTVL.

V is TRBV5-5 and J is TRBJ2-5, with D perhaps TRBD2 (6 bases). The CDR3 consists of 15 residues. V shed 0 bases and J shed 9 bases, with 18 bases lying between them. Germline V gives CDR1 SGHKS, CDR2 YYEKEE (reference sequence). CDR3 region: CASSLGGGGRLPQYF. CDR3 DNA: TGTGCCAGCAGCTTGGGGGGAGGCGGCCGCCTGCCCCAGTACTTC.

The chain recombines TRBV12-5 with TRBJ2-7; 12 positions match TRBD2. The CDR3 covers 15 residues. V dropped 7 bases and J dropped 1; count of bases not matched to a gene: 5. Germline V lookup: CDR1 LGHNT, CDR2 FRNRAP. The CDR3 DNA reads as TGTGCTAGTGCTTCGGGACTAGCGGGTTCCTACGAGCAGTACTTC. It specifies CASASGLAGSYEQYF.

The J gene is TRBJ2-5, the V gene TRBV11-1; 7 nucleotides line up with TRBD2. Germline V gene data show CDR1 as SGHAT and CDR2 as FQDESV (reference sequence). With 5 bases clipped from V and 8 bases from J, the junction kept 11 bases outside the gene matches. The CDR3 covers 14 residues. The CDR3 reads CASSQRWGGSTQYF. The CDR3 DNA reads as TGTGCCAGCAGCCAGAGGTGGGGGGGGAGTACCCAGTACTTC. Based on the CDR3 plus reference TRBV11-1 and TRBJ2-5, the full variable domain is EAEVAQSPRYKITEKSQAVAFWCDPISGHATLYWYRQILGQGPELLVQFQDESVVDDSQLPKDRFSAERLKGVDSTLKIQPAELGDSAMYLCASSQRWGGSTQYFGPGTRLLVL.

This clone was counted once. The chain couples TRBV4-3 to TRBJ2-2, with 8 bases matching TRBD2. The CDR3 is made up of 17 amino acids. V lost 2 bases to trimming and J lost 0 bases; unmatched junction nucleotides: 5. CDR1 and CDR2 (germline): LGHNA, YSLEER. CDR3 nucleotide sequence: TGCGCCAGCAGCCAAAGCACTAGCGGTGCGAACACCGGGGAGCTGTTTTTT. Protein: CASSQSTSGANTGELFF.

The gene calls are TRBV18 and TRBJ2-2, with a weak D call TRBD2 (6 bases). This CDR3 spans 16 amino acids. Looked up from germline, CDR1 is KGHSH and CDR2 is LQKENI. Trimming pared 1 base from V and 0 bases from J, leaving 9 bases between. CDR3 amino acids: CASSPQAGSNTGELFF. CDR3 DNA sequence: TGTGCCAGCTCACCACAGGCGGGGTCGAACACCGGGGAGCTGTTTTTT.

As DNA, the CDR3 is TGTGCCAGCAGCGACAGCCGGGACAGTCAGTACGAGCAGTACTTC. Its translation: CASSDSRDSQYEQYF. The chain has TRBV9 and TRBJ2-7, with 7 bases lining up with TRBD1. After removal of 3 bases from V and 4 bases from J, the junction contained 10 bases not matched to a gene. Germline values: CDR1 SGDLS, CDR2 YYNGEE. The CDR3 extends over 15 amino acids.

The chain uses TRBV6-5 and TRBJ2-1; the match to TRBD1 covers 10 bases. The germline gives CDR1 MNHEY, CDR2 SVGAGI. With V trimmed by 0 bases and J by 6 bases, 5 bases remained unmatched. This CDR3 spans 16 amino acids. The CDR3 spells CASSYSGTGDINEQFF. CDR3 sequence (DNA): TGTGCCAGCAGTTACTCAGGGACAGGGGATATCAATGAGCAGTTCTTC.

CDR3 nucleotide sequence: TGTGCCAGCAGCTCTCAGGGGGCCGCGGCCGGTGAGCAGTTCTTC. As protein: CASSSQGAAAGEQFF. V and J are TRBV7-8 and TRBJ2-1, with 8 bases lining up with TRBD1. This CDR3 contains 15 residues. V trimming: 4 bases; J trimming: 9 bases; junction bases outside the gene matches: 11. The germline CDR1 and CDR2 sequences are SGHVS and FQNEAQ.

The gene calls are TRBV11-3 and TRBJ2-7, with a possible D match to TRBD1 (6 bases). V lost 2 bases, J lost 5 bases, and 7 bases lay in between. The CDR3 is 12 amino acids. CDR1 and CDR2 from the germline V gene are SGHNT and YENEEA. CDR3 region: CASSLNRDEQYF. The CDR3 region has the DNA TGTGCCAGCAGCTTAAACAGGGACGAGCAGTACTTC.

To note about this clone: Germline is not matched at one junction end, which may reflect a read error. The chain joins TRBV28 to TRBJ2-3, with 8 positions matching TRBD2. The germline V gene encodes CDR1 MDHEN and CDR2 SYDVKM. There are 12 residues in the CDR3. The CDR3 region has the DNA TGTGCCAGCAACCCGGGAAGCGGGAGCCTGCATTTT. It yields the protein CASNPGSGSLHF.

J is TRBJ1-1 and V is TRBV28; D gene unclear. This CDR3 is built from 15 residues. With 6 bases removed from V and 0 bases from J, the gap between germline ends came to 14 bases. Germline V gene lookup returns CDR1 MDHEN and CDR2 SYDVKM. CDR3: CASSPRLELNTEAFF. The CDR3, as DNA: TGTGCCAGCAGCCCCCGGTTGGAGCTGAACACTGAAGCTTTCTTT.

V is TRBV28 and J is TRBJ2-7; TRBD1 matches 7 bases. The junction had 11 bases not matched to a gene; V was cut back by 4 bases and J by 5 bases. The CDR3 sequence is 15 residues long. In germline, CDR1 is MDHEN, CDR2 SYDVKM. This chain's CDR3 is CASSSSRGRLDEQYF. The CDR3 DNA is TGTGCCAGCAGTTCCTCGAGGGGGCGGTTGGACGAGCAGTACTTC.

This chain's CDR3 is CASSRRFGDRSTDTQYF. In DNA form, the CDR3 reads TGTGCCAGCAGCCGCCGCTTCGGGGACAGGAGCACAGATACGCAGTATTTT. The V and J genes are TRBV5-4 and TRBJ2-3; 8 bases map to TRBD1. Per germline, CDR1 SGHNT and CDR2 YYREEE (reference sequence). V shed 4 bases, J shed 0 bases, and the junction held 10 bases outside the gene matches. CDR3 length equals 17 residues.

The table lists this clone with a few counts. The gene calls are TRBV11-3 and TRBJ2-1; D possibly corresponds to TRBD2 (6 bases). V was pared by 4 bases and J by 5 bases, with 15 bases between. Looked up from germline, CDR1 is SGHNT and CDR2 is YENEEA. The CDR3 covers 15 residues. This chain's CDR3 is CASSYWASVNNEQFF. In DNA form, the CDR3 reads TGTGCCAGCAGCTATTGGGCTAGCGTGAACAATGAGCAGTTCTTC.

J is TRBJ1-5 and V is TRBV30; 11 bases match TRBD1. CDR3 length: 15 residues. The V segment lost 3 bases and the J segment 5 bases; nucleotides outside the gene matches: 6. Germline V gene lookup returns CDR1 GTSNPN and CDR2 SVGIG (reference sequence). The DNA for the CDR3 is TGTGCCTGGAGGGGACAGGGGGTAGGCGATCAGCCCCAGCATTTT. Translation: CAWRGQGVGDQPQHF.

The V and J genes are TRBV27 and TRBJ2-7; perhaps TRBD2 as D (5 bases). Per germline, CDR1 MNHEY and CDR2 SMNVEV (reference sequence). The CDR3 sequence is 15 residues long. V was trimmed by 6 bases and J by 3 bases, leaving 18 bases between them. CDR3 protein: CASRREGTYNYEQYF. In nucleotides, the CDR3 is TGTGCCAGCAGAAGAGAGGGAACCTATAACTACGAGCAGTACTTC.